These 22 T cell receptor beta chains were sequenced from one sample in a study of CD4+ T cells in melanoma. TCRdb's copy holds only in-frame clones and misses some; the assay was immunoSEQ multiplex PCR. The sample consists of over 130,000 clones, around 90% of them appearing once. These receptors were obtained from a human donor with melanoma.

The DNA of the CDR3 is TGTGCTAGTGGTCCTGGCGGGGTGGGGGCCAATCAGCCCCAGCATTTT. Its translation is CASGPGGVGANQPQHF. This rearrangement joins TRBV12-5 to TRBJ1-5, with D maybe TRBD1 (6 bases). CDR1 LGHNT and CDR2 FRNRAP come from the germline V gene. The CDR3 has 16 amino acids. With 5 bases removed from V and 3 bases from J, the gap between germline ends came to 17 bases.

The J gene is TRBJ1-4, the V gene TRBV19; weak D call: TRBD1 (6 bases). Germline V CDR1 and CDR2: LNHDA, SQIVND (reference sequence). The CDR3 loop spans 15 amino acids. V was shortened by 7 bases and J by 5 bases, with 17 bases between the two germline ends. CDR3 DNA sequence: TGTGCCAGTACCCCCGGGGGGCTGAGGAATGAAAAACTGTTTTTT. Protein sequence: CASTPGGLRNEKLFF.

This rearrangement joins TRBV7-9 to TRBJ2-1; possibly TRBD1 or TRBD2 for D (5 bases each). The CDR3 spans 15 residues. Germline V gene sequence: CDR1 SEHNR, CDR2 FQNEAQ (reference sequence). Between the trimmed V and J ends, which lost 6 bases and 10 bases, there was a span of 22 bases. CDR3 in amino acids: CASSKRNFGTAEQFF. The CDR3 region has the DNA TGTGCCAGCAGTAAAAGAAATTTTGGGACGGCCGAGCAGTTCTTC.

The chain links TRBV19 to TRBJ2-1; TRBD1 might be the D (7 bases). The germline V and J ends were trimmed by 3 bases and 1 base, with 19 bases remaining between them. The CDR3 contains 18 residues. Looked up from germline, CDR1 is LNHDA and CDR2 is SQIVND (reference sequence). This CDR3 reads CASSMIRGGGMSYNEQFF. The DNA of the CDR3 is TGTGCCAGTAGTATGATCAGAGGGGGCGGGATGTCCTACAATGAGCAGTTCTTC. The variable domain in full, with the rest retrieved from reference TRBV19 and TRBJ2-1, is DGGITQSPKYLFRKEGQNVTLSCEQNLNHDAMYWYRQDPGQGLRLIYYSQIVNDFQKGDIAEGYSVSREKKESFPLTVTSAQKNPTAFYLCASSMIRGGGMSYNEQFFGPGTRLTVL.

The V call is TRBV9, the J call TRBJ2-2; D is ambiguous. Per the germline V gene, CDR1 is SGDLS and CDR2 is YYNGEE. The CDR3 is made up of 14 amino acids. With 3 bases removed from V and 6 bases from J, the gap between germline ends came to 12 bases. The CDR3 DNA sequence: TGTGCCAGCAGCGCTACGCGGACGTCCGGGGAGCTGTTTTTT. It yields the protein CASSATRTSGELFF. The full variable domain, completed using reference TRBV9 and TRBJ2-2, is DSGVTQTPKHLITATGQRVTLRCSPRSGDLSVYWYQQSLDQGLQFLIQYYNGEERAKGNILERFSAQQFPDLHSELNLSSLELGDSALYFCASSATRTSGELFFGEGSRLTVL.

The chain couples TRBV6-5 to TRBJ1-1; 8 nucleotides agree with TRBD1. The CDR3 runs to 15 residues. Looked up from germline, CDR1 is MNHEY and CDR2 is SVGAGI. V trimming: 2 bases; J trimming: 8 bases; junction bases outside the gene matches: 10. CDR3 amino acids: CASSYRQGRAKEAFF. As DNA, the CDR3 is TGTGCCAGCAGTTACCGACAGGGGAGGGCTAAAGAAGCTTTCTTT.

J is TRBJ1-3 and V is TRBV5-4; no clear D gene. Germline CDR1 and CDR2: SGHNT and YYREEE (reference sequence). The CDR3 runs 16 residues. The V end was cut by 4 bases, the J end by 0 bases, with 14 bases between. CDR3 sequence: CASSLASPSSGNTIYF. CDR3 bases: TGTGCCAGCAGCCTCGCCAGTCCTAGCTCTGGAAACACCATATATTTT.

The chain carries TRBV11-2 and TRBJ1-3; D is unclear. The CDR3 sequence is 14 residues long. Trimming left V 2 bases short and J 5 bases short, with 10 bases between. In germline, CDR1 is SGHAT, CDR2 FQNNGV. CDR3: CASSLTGSRNTIYF. For the CDR3, the DNA is TGTGCCAGCAGCTTAACCGGTTCCCGAAACACCATATATTTT.

V and J are TRBV27 and TRBJ1-1; D unclear. CDR3 length equals 12 residues. Trimming removed 10 bases from V and 4 bases from J, with 13 bases in between. Germline CDR1 MNHEY, CDR2 SMNVEV (reference sequence). CDR3: CATSDPGTEAFF. The DNA for the CDR3 is TGTGCCACCTCGGACCCCGGCACTGAAGCTTTCTTT.

This clone was observed once. The V and J genes are TRBV7-8 and TRBJ1-6; D is ambiguous. Trimming removed 4 bases from V and 4 bases from J, with 8 bases in between. Germline V CDR1 and CDR2: SGHVS, FQNEAQ. The CDR3 covers 14 residues. The CDR3 DNA reads as TGTGCCAGCAGCTCCCCGAGTTATAATTCACCCCTCCACTTT. This translates into CASSSPSYNSPLHF.

This clone occurred once. V usage is TRBV5-4 and J usage is TRBJ2-5; weak D call: TRBD2 (6 bases). This CDR3 has 16 amino acids. CDR1 SGHNT and CDR2 YYREEE come from the germline V gene (reference sequence). V lost 0 bases and J 3 bases, leaving 15 bases between the germline ends. CDR3 in DNA: TGTGCCAGCAGCTTGGGTTCTCAGGGACTGAAAGAGACCCAGTACTTC. It translates to CASSLGSQGLKETQYF.

The chain uses TRBV7-9 and TRBJ1-2; the match to TRBD1 covers 8 bases. CDR1 is SEHNR and CDR2 is FQNEAQ in the germline V gene (reference sequence). V gave up 0 bases and J gave up 7 bases; unmatched junction bases: 10. This CDR3 is 16 amino acids long. CDR3 amino acids: CASSLAPQDRVAGYTF. For the CDR3, the DNA is TGTGCCAGCAGCTTAGCTCCCCAGGACAGGGTCGCTGGCTACACCTTC.

This clone showed up just once. The chain couples TRBV5-6 to TRBJ1-6; D is undetermined. Deletions cut 3 bases from V and 8 bases from J, with 9 bases between. Germline lookup yields CDR1 SGHDT and CDR2 YYEEEE. The CDR3 loop spans 13 amino acids. The CDR3 nucleotides are TGTGCCAGCAGCTGGGAGGCGGATTCACCCCTCCACTTT. Protein product: CASSWEADSPLHF. The complete variable domain, with remaining parts taken from reference TRBV5-6 and TRBJ1-6, reads DAGVTQSPTHLIKTRGQQVTLRCSPKSGHDTVSWYQQALGQGPQFIFQYYEEEERQRGNFPDRFSGHQFPNYSSELNVNALLLGDSALYLCASSWEADSPLHFGNGTRLTVT.

This chain links TRBV7-9 with TRBJ1-1, with D possibly TRBD1 on 6 matching bases. V was clipped by 5 bases and J by 0 bases, with 13 bases between them. The CDR3 has 15 residues. CDR1 and CDR2 from the germline V gene are SEHNR and FQNEAQ (reference sequence). This CDR3 is CASSLGGLMNTEAFF. CDR3 bases: TGTGCCAGCAGCCTTGGGGGGCTCATGAACACTGAAGCTTTCTTT. Full variable domain (remainder filled in from reference TRBV7-9 and TRBJ1-1): DTGVSQNPRHKITKRGQNVTFRCDPISEHNRLYWYRQTLGQGPEFLTYFQNEAQLEKSRLLSDRFSAERPKGSFSTLEIQRTEQGDSAMYLCASSLGGLMNTEAFFGQGTRLTVV.

The J gene is TRBJ2-2, the V gene TRBV11-3, with D perhaps matching TRBD2 (5 bases). The V end lost 8 bases, the J end lost 4 bases, and 11 bases lay between the germline ends. Germline V gene sequence: CDR1 SGHNT, CDR2 YENEEA. The CDR3 has 13 residues. The DNA of the CDR3 is TGTGCCAGCGGCAAAAGCGGCACCGGGGAGCTGTTTTTT. Translated: CASGKSGTGELFF.

The chain recombines TRBV2 with TRBJ1-1; the D is unclear. The length of the CDR3 is 13 residues. The germline CDR1 and CDR2 sequences are SNHLY and FYNNEI. Trimming left V 3 bases short and J 4 bases short, with 9 bases between. The CDR3 spells CASSDTWSTEAFF. The CDR3 bases are TGTGCCAGCAGTGATACCTGGTCCACTGAAGCTTTCTTT.

This chain joins TRBV9 and TRBJ2-7; D is perhaps TRBD1 or TRBD2 (5 bases each). The CDR3 runs 14 residues. Germline CDR1 SGDLS, CDR2 YYNGEE. V shed 0 bases and J shed 5 bases, with 12 bases lying between them. CDR3 bases: TGTGCCAGCAGCGTAGGAGGGGCGATGAACGAGCAGTACTTC. This encodes CASSVGGAMNEQYF.

The rearrangement links TRBV10-3 to TRBJ2-3; D gene ambiguous. The CDR3 is 15 amino acids. Trimming stripped 5 bases from V and 4 bases from J, with 16 bases between. Germline CDR1 and CDR2: ENHRY and SYGVKD. DNA of the CDR3: TGTGCCATCAGTTCTTACGATCCGGAGTCAGATACGCAGTATTTT. This encodes CAISSYDPESDTQYF.

The chain links TRBV28 to TRBJ2-7; the match to TRBD1 covers 8 bases. The CDR3 is made up of 13 amino acids. Germline values: CDR1 MDHEN, CDR2 SYDVKM. J gave up 5 bases and V 8 bases, and 8 bases lay outside the gene matches. The CDR3 sequence is CASQGALRNEQYF. The CDR3 DNA follows: TGTGCCAGCCAGGGGGCGCTGCGGAACGAGCAGTACTTC.

The genes are TRBV5-1 and TRBJ1-1; 11 bases fit TRBD1. Germline CDR1 is SGHRS and CDR2 is YFSETQ. This CDR3 region has 14 residues. Germline trimming cut 4 bases from V and 5 bases from J; bases unmatched to any gene: 4. The CDR3 coding sequence is TGCGCCAGCAGCCAAGGGACAGGGGGGACTGAAGCTTTCTTT. Amino acids: CASSQGTGGTEAFF. Filled out from reference TRBV5-1 and TRBJ1-1, the complete variable domain reads KAGVTQTPRYLIKTRGQQVTLSCSPISGHRSVSWYQQTPGQGLQFLFEYFSETQRNKGNFPGRFSGRQFSNSRSEMNVSTLELGDSALYLCASSQGTGGTEAFFGQGTRLTVV.

The chain links TRBV12-5 to TRBJ2-1; weak D call: TRBD1 (6 bases). The V end lost 1 base, the J end lost 2 bases, and 15 bases lay between the germline ends. The germline V gene encodes CDR1 LGHNT and CDR2 FRNRAP. This CDR3 contains 17 residues. The CDR3 reads CASGLARGSLPYNEQFF. The CDR3 bases are TGTGCTAGTGGTTTGGCTAGGGGGTCCCTCCCCTACAATGAGCAGTTCTTC.

J is TRBJ2-3 and V is TRBV5-1; possibly TRBD1 for D (7 bases). The V end lost 4 bases, the J end lost 5 bases, and 14 bases lay between the germline ends. Per germline, CDR1 SGHRS and CDR2 YFSETQ. This CDR3 is 14 amino acids long. CDR3 protein: CASSLGGGVDTQYF. In nucleotides, the CDR3 is TGCGCCAGCAGCCTAGGGGGCGGGGTAGATACGCAGTATTTT.